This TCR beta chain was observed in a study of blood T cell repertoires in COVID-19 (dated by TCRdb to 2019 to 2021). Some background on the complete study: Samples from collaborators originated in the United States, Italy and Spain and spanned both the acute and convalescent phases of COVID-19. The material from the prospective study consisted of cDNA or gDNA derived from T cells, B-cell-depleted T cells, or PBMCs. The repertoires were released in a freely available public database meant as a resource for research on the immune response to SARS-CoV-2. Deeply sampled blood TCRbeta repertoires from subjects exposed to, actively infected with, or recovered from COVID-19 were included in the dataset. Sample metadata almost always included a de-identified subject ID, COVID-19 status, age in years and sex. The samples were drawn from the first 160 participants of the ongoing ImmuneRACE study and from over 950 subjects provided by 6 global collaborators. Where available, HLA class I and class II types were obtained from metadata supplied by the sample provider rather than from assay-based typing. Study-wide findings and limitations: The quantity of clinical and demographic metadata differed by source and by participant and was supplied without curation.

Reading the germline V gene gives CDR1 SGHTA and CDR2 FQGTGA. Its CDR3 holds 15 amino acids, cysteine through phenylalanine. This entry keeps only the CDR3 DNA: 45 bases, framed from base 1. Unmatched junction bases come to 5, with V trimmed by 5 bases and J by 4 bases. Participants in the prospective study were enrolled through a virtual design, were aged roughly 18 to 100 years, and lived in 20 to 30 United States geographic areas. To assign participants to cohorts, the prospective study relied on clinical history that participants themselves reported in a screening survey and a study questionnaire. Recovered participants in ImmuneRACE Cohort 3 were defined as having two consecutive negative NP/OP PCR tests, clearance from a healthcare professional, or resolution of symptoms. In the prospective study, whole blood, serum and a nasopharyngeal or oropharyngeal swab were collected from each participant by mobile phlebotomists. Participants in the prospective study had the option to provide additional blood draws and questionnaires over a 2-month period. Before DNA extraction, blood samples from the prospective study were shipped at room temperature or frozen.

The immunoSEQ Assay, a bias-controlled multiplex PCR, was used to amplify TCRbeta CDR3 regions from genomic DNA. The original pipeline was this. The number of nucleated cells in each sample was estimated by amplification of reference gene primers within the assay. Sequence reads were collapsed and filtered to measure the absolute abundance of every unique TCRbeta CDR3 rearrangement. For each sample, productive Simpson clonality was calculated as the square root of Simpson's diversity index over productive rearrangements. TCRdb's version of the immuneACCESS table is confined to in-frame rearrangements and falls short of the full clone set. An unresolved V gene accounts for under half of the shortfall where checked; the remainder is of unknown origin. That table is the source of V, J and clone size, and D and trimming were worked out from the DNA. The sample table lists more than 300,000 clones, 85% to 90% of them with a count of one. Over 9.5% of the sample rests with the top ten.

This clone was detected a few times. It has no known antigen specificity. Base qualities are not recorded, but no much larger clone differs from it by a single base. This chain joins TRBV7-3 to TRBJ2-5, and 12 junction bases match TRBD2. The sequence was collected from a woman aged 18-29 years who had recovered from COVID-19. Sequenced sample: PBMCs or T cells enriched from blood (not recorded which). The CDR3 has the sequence CASSPLAGGGETQYF. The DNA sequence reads TGTGCCAGCAGCCCGCTAGCGGGGGGGGGAGAGACCCAGTACTTC.